A single sample gave rise to the 16 T cell receptor beta chains below, sequenced in a study of beta chain features in type 1 diabetes. Expressed TCRB transcripts got sequenced, as all isolated RNA was reverse transcribed. Using immunoSEQ multiplex PCR, the repertoire was profiled, and TCRdb retains in-frame clones only, with some absent. In the table there are over 350,000 clones, about 16% of which are singletons. The sequenced sample was naive CD4+ T cells from blood. The receptors here all came from a woman between 18 and 30 years old in good health.

The rearrangement joins TRBV7-9 to TRBJ1-2, with D unresolved. Between the trimmed V and J ends, which lost 6 bases and 4 bases, there was a span of 9 bases. The CDR3 sequence is 12 residues long. CDR1 is SEHNR, CDR2 FQNEAQ, per germline (reference sequence). In DNA, the CDR3 is TGTGCCAGCAGGGAGGGCTCCTATGGCTACACCTTC. It translates to CASREGSYGYTF.

Only a few counts were recorded for this clone. The gene calls are TRBV29-1 and TRBJ1-1; D call uncertain. The V and J ends lost 6 bases and 0 bases respectively, with 8 bases between them. The V gene's germline CDR1 is SQVTM and CDR2 ANQGSEA. The CDR3 covers 12 residues. CDR3 loop: CSVKIVNTEAFF. In nucleotides, the CDR3 is TGCAGCGTGAAGATAGTGAACACTGAAGCTTTCTTT. The full variable domain, its missing parts supplied by reference TRBV29-1 and TRBJ1-1, is SAVISQKPSRDICQRGTSLTIQCQVDSQVTMMFWYRQQPGQSLTLIATANQGSEATYESGFVIDKFPISRPNLTFSTLTVSNMSPEDSSIYLCSVKIVNTEAFFGQGTRLTVV.

A few counts support this clone. This chain links TRBV30 with TRBJ2-1, with D hard to call. CDR3 length: 14 residues. Germline CDR1 GTSNPN, CDR2 SVGIG (reference sequence). The V end was cut by 4 bases, the J end by 4 bases, with 14 bases between. CDR3 in amino acids: CAWNPTVQYNEQFF. The CDR3 nucleotides read TGTGCCTGGAACCCCACCGTACAATACAATGAGCAGTTCTTC.

The rearrangement uses TRBV7-9 and TRBJ1-5, with 8 bases matching TRBD1. V lost 5 bases, J lost 7 bases, and 10 bases stayed unmatched. The CDR3 length is 15 residues. Looked up from germline, CDR1 is SEHNR and CDR2 is FQNEAQ (reference sequence). The DNA for the CDR3 is TGTGCCAGCAGCGTACTGGGACAGGCACCCCAGCCCCAGCATTTT. This codes for CASSVLGQAPQPQHF. Variable domain in full (rest from reference TRBV7-9 and TRBJ1-5): DTGVSQNPRHKITKRGQNVTFRCDPISEHNRLYWYRQTLGQGPEFLTYFQNEAQLEKSRLLSDRFSAERPKGSFSTLEIQRTEQGDSAMYLCASSVLGQAPQPQHFGDGTRLSIL.

This clone was counted between two and nine times. The chain carries TRBV7-2 and TRBJ2-1; a possible D gene is TRBD2 (6 bases). The germline V and J ends were trimmed by 5 bases and 2 bases, with 10 bases remaining between them. The V gene's germline CDR1 is SGHTA and CDR2 FQGNSA. This CDR3 contains 14 residues. CDR3 nucleotide sequence: TGTGCCAGCAGCCCGACTAGGACCTACAATGAGCAGTTCTTC. Protein: CASSPTRTYNEQFF.

In regard to this clone: Different DNA sequences within this sample yield the same CDR3. The rearrangement uses TRBV5-1 and TRBJ2-3; unclear D gene. Trimming shortened V by 2 bases and J by 0 bases, and 4 bases separated the two germline ends. CDR1 and CDR2 (germline): SGHRS, YFSETQ. The length of the CDR3 is 13 residues. The CDR3 DNA is TGCGCCAGCAGCTTCGGGAGCACAGATACGCAGTATTTT. As protein: CASSFGSTDTQYF.

The genes are TRBV5-1 and TRBJ1-1; 7 bases agree with TRBD1. The V gene end was trimmed by 2 bases and the J gene end by 0 bases; junction bases not matched to a gene: 7. Germline values: CDR1 SGHRS, CDR2 YFSETQ. The CDR3 length is 16 residues. The CDR3 sequence: CASSLQGKGMNTEAFF. The CDR3, as DNA: TGCGCCAGCAGCTTACAGGGGAAGGGGATGAACACTGAAGCTTTCTTT.

The gene calls are TRBV10-3 and TRBJ2-5, with D perhaps TRBD1 (6 bases). The CDR3 has 14 residues. The V gene lost 0 bases and the J gene lost 9 bases, with 14 bases spanning the gap. Germline lookup yields CDR1 ENHRY and CDR2 SYGVKD. CDR3 in amino acids: CAISESAGARAQYF. Here the CDR3 DNA reads TGTGCCATCAGTGAGTCGGCAGGGGCGAGGGCCCAGTACTTC.

The chain joins TRBV7-2 to TRBJ2-7; D is possibly TRBD2 (6 bases). Germline V gives CDR1 SGHTA, CDR2 FQGNSA. V was shortened by 2 bases and J by 2 bases, with 13 bases between the two germline ends. This CDR3 is built from 15 residues. CDR3 in amino acids: CASSLRRVLTYEQYF. CDR3 DNA sequence: TGTGCCAGCAGCTTAAGGAGGGTCTTAACCTACGAGCAGTACTTC. The full variable domain, its missing parts supplied by reference TRBV7-2 and TRBJ2-7, is GAGVSQSPSNKVTEKGKDVELRCDPISGHTALYWYRQSLGQGLEFLIYFQGNSAPDKSGLPSDRFSAERTGGSVSTLTIQRTQQEDSAVYLCASSLRRVLTYEQYFGPGTRLTVT.

The V call is TRBV5-1, the J call TRBJ2-3; TRBD2 agrees at 12 bases. Germline-derived CDR1 and CDR2 are SGHRS and YFSETQ. V gave up 3 bases and J gave up 4 bases; unmatched junction bases: 3. This CDR3 comprises 15 residues. The CDR3 coding sequence is TGCGCCAGCAGCTGGACTAGCGGGACCCCAGATACGCAGTATTTT. Translation: CASSWTSGTPDTQYF.

This clone occurred a few times. The rearrangement uses TRBV19 and TRBJ2-1; perhaps TRBD2 as D (6 bases). The CDR3 is made up of 16 amino acids. The germline gives CDR1 LNHDA, CDR2 SQIVND (reference sequence). The V and J ends lost 5 bases and 0 bases respectively, with 14 bases between them. The CDR3 DNA reads TGTGCCAGTAGTCCCCTGCGGGAAAGCTCCTACAATGAGCAGTTCTTC. It specifies CASSPLRESSYNEQFF.

This clone appeared a single time. The chain combines TRBV30 with TRBJ1-5, with TRBD1 as a possible D gene (6 bases). This CDR3 has 15 amino acids. Trimming cost V 0 bases and J 6 bases, with 15 bases left between them. The germline V gene encodes CDR1 GTSNPN and CDR2 SVGIG (reference sequence). CDR3 residues: CAWSVNRAGSQPQHF. CDR3 sequence (DNA): TGTGCCTGGAGTGTAAACAGGGCAGGGAGTCAGCCCCAGCATTTT.

This clone showed up just a few times. This sequence joins TRBV25-1 and TRBJ2-4; TRBD1 agrees at 9 bases. Germline V gene sequence: CDR1 MGHDK, CDR2 SYGVNS. V was clipped by 2 bases and J by 0 bases; unmatched bases: 2. This CDR3 has 16 residues. The CDR3 nucleotides read TGTGCCAGCAGTGAACCGGGACAGGGAGCCAAAAACATTCAGTACTTC. The encoded protein is CASSEPGQGAKNIQYF.

This chain uses TRBV14 with TRBJ2-1, with 9 bases matching TRBD1. This CDR3 has 13 residues. Looked up from germline, CDR1 is SGHDN and CDR2 is FVKESK. Trimming took 0 bases from V and 11 from J; bases not matched to a gene: 2. In DNA, the CDR3 is TGTGCCAGCAGCCAAGATGACAGGGGGAAGCAGTTCTTC. It yields the protein CASSQDDRGKQFF. Supplemented by reference TRBV14 and TRBJ2-1, the full variable domain reads EAGVTQFPSHSVIEKGQTVTLRCDPISGHDNLYWYRRVMGKEIKFLLHFVKESKQDESGMPNNRFLAERTGGTYSTLKVQPAELEDSGVYFCASSQDDRGKQFFGPGTRLTVL.

V gene TRBV7-6 combines with J gene TRBJ2-1; TRBD2 might be the D (6 bases). The CDR3 runs to 14 residues. Trimming removed 4 bases from V and 6 bases from J, with 13 bases in between. Germline-derived CDR1 and CDR2 are SGHVS and FNYEAQ. Written as DNA, the CDR3 is TGTGCCAGCAGCTCGGGACTGACTCTCAATGAGCAGTTCTTC. It is translated as CASSSGLTLNEQFF.

The chain joins TRBV7-9 to TRBJ1-2; D perhaps matches TRBD1 (6 bases). V was trimmed by 6 bases and J by 8 bases, leaving 22 bases between them. The CDR3 has 15 residues. Germline V lookup: CDR1 SEHNR, CDR2 FQNEAQ (reference sequence). The CDR3 loop is CASSRLQGGDGGYTF. CDR3 in DNA: TGTGCCAGCAGTAGACTCCAAGGGGGGGACGGGGGCTACACCTTC.